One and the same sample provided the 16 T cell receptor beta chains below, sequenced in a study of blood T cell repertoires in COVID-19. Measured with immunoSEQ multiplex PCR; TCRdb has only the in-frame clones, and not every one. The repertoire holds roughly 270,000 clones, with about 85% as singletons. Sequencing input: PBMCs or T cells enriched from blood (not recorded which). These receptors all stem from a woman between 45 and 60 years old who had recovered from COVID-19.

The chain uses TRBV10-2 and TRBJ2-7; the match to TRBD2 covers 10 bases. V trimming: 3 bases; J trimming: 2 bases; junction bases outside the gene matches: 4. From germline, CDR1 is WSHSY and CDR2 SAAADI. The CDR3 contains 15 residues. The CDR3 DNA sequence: TGCGCCAGCAGTGAAGCGGGGGGGAGGACCTACGAGCAGTACTTC. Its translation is CASSEAGGRTYEQYF.

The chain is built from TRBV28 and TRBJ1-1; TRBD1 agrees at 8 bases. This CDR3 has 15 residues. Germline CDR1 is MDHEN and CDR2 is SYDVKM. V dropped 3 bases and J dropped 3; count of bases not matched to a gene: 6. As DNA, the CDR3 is TGTGCCAGCAGTTTTTGGACAGGGTTGTACACTGAAGCTTTCTTT. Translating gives CASSFWTGLYTEAFF.

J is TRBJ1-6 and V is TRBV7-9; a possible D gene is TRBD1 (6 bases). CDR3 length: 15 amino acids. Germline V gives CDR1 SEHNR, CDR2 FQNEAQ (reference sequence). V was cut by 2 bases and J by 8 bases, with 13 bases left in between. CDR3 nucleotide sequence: TGTGCCAGCAGCTTAAGGGGGTCTGGGGATTCACCCCTCCACTTT. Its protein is CASSLRGSGDSPLHF.

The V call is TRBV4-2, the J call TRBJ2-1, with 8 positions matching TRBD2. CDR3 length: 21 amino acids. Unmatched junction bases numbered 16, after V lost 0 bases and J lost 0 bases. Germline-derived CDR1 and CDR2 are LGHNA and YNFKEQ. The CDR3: CASSQDTLGRMSGGSYNEQFF. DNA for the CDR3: TGTGCCAGCAGCCAAGATACTTTGGGCAGAATGAGCGGGGGCTCCTACAATGAGCAGTTCTTC.

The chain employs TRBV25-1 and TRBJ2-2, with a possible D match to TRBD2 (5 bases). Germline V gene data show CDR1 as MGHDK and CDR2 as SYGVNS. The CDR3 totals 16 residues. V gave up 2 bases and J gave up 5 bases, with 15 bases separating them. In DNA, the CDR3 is TGTGCCAGCAGTGAAGAGCCTGCAGGAGGTACCGGGGAGCTGTTTTTT. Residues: CASSEEPAGGTGELFF.

CDR3 DNA sequence: TGTGCCAGTAGGGGGGACTCGCAGTACTTC. It translates to CASRGDSQYF. The chain recombines TRBV19 with TRBJ2-4, with a tentative D call TRBD2 (6 bases). The CDR3 runs to 10 residues. The V gene lost 6 bases and the J gene lost 13 bases, with 10 bases spanning the gap. Germline values: CDR1 LNHDA, CDR2 SQIVND (reference sequence).

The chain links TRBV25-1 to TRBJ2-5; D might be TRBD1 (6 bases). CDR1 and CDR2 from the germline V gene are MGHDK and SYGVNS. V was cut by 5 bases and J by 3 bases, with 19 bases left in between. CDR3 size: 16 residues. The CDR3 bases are TGTGCCAGCAGTCCCACTACAGGGTCGGGAAAAGAGACCCAGTACTTC. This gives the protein CASSPTTGSGKETQYF.

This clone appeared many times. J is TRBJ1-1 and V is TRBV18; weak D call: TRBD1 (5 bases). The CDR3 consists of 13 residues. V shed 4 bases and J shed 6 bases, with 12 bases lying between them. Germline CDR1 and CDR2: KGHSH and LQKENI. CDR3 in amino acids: CASSLIMTAEAFF. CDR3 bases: TGTGCCAGCTCACTCATAATGACAGCTGAAGCTTTCTTT.

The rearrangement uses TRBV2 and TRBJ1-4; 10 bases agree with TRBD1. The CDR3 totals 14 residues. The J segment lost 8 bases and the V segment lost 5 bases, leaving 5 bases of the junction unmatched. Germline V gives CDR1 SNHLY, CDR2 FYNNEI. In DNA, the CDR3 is TGTGCCAGCAGTCGGGACAGGGGAGGGGAAAAACTGTTTTTT. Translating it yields CASSRDRGGEKLFF. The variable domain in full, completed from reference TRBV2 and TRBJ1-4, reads EPEVTQTPSHQVTQMGQEVILRCVPISNHLYFYWYRQILGQKVEFLVSFYNNEISEKSEIFDDQFSVERPDGSNFTLKIRSTKLEDSAMYFCASSRDRGGEKLFFGSGTQLSVL.

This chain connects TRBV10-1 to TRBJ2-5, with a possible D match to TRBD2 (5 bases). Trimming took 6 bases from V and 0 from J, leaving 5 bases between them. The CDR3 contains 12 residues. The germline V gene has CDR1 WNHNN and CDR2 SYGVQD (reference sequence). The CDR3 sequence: CASSGNQETQYF. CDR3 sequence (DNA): TGCGCCAGCAGCGGGAACCAAGAGACCCAGTACTTC.

The CDR3 protein is CASSQGQVAYGYTF. CDR3 nucleotides: TGTGCCAGCAGCCAGGGTCAGGTTGCCTATGGCTACACCTTC. V and J are TRBV3-1 (or the pseudogene TRBV3-2) and TRBJ1-2; D unclear. This CDR3 contains 14 residues. Germline V CDR1 and CDR2: LGHDT, YNNKEL (reference sequence). Trimming stripped 3 bases from V and 4 bases from J, with 12 bases between.

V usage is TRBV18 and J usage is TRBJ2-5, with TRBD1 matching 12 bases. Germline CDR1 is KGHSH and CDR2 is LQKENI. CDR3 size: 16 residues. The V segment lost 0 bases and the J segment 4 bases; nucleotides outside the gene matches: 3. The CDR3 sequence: CASSPPGTGGLETQYF. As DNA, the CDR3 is TGTGCCAGCTCACCACCCGGGACAGGGGGCCTAGAGACCCAGTACTTC. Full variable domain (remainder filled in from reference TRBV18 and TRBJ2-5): NAGVMQNPRHLVRRRGQEARLRCSPMKGHSHVYWYRQLPEEGLKFMVYLQKENIIDESGMPKERFSAEFPKEGPSILRIQQVVRGDSAAYFCASSPPGTGGLETQYFGPGTRLLVL.

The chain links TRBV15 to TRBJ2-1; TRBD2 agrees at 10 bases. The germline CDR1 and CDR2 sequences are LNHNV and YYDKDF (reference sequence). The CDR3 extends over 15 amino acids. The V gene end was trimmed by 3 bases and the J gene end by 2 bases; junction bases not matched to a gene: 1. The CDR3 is CATSSGLAAYNEQFF. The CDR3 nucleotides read TGTGCCACCAGCAGCGGACTAGCGGCCTACAATGAGCAGTTCTTC. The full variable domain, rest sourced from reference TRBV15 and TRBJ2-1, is DAMVIQNPRYQVTQFGKPVTLSCSQTLNHNVMYWYQQKSSQAPKLLFHYYDKDFNNEADTPDNFQSRRPNTSFCFLDIRSPGLGDTAMYLCATSSGLAAYNEQFFGPGTRLTVL.

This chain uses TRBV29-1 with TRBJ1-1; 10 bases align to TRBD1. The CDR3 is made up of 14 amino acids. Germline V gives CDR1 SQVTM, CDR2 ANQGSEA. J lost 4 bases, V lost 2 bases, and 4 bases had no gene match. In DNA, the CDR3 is TGCAGCGTTGAAAGACAGGGGGCGGGCACTGAAGCTTTCTTT. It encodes CSVERQGAGTEAFF.

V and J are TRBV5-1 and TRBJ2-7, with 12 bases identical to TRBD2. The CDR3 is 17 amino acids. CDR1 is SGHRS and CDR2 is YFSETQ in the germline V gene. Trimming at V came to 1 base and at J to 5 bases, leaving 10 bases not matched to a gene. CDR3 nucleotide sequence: TGCGCCAGCAGCTTGAGTACCCGGACTAGCGGGAACCACGAGCAGTACTTC. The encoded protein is CASSLSTRTSGNHEQYF.

The CDR3 DNA is TGTGCCAGCAGCTTACCCGCAGGGGGTCCTTCACCCCTCCACTTT. Encoded protein: CASSLPAGGPSPLHF. The chain joins TRBV7-8 to TRBJ1-6, with TRBD1 matching 7 bases. The CDR3 sequence is 15 residues long. CDR1 and CDR2 (germline): SGHVS, FQNEAQ. Trimming cost V 2 bases and J 9 bases; bases outside gene matches: 7.